This TCR beta chain was captured by sequencing in a study of OX40 agonist ivuxolimab in advanced cancers. Study details: The diagnoses of dose-escalation patients were hepatocellular carcinoma, melanoma, renal cell or head and neck cancer. Study results and limitations: Among the lowest peripheral clonal expansion occurred in 0.1-3.0 mg/kg partial responders. Normalized expansion of T-cell clones was also low for some nonresponders.

Sequencing was performed with immunoSEQ multiplex PCR; in TCRdb, only in-frame clones are kept and a portion is missing. The sample shows more than 75,000 clones, around nine tenths of them seen only once. Germline CDR1 is SGHTA and CDR2 is FQGTGA. The CDR3 runs 15 residues. V lost 2 bases and J 3 bases, leaving 11 bases between the germline ends. This clone was recorded only once. Antigen specificity is unknown. The sequences come from CD4+ or CD8+ T cells sorted from blood, collected in a trial of the OX40 agonist ivuxolimab. The receptor's source is an adult with an advanced solid tumor such as melanoma, head and neck, liver or kidney cancer. The J gene is TRBJ2-1, the V gene TRBV7-3; D may be TRBD2 (6 bases). CDR3 sequence (DNA): TGTGCCAGCAGCTTAGCGGGAACATTCTACAATGAGCAGTTCTTC. The encoded protein is CASSLAGTFYNEQFF.